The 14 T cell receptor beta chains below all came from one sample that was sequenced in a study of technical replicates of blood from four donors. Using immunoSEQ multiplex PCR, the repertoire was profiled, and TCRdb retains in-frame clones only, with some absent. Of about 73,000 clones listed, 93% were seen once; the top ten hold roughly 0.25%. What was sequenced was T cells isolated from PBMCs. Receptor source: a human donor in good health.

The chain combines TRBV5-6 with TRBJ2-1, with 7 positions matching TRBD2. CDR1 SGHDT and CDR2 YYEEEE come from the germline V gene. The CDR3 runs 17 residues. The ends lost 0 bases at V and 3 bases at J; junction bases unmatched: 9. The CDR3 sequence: CASSLVAIAGHYNEQFF. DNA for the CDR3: TGTGCCAGCAGCTTGGTCGCTATAGCGGGTCACTACAATGAGCAGTTCTTC.

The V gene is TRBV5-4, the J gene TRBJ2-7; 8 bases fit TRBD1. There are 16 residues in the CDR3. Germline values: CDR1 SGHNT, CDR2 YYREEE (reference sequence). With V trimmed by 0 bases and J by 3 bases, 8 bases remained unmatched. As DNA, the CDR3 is TGTGCCAGCAGCTTGGCCTTCGGGACAGGACTCTACGAGCAGTACTTC. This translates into CASSLAFGTGLYEQYF.

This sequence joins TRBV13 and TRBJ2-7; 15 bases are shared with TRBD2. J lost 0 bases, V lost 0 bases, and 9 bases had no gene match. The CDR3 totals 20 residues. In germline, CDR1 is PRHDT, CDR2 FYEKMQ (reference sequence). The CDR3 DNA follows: TGTGCCAGCAGCTTAGGGGGACTAGCGGGAGGCGCCTCGAGCTCCTACGAGCAGTACTTC. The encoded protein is CASSLGGLAGGASSSYEQYF.

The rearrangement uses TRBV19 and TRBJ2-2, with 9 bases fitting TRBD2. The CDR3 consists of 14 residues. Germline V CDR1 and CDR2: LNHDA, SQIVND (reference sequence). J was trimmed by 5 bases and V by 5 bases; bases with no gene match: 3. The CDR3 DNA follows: TGTGCCAGTAGTTTGCTAGCGGGAACCGGGGAGCTGTTTTTT. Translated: CASSLLAGTGELFF. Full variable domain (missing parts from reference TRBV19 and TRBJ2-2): DGGITQSPKYLFRKEGQNVTLSCEQNLNHDAMYWYRQDPGQGLRLIYYSQIVNDFQKGDIAEGYSVSREKKESFPLTVTSAQKNPTAFYLCASSLLAGTGELFFGEGSRLTVL.

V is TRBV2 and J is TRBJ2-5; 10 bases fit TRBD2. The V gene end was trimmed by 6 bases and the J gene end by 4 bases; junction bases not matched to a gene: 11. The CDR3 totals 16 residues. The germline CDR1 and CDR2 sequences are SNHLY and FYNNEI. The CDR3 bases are TGTGCCAGCAGGAAGGCTAGCGGGAGACTGGTAGAGACCCAGTACTTC. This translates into CASRKASGRLVETQYF.

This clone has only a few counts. In nucleotides, the CDR3 is TGTGCCATCAGTGACCCCGGGACAGGGGGTTTCGAAGCTTTCTTT. Its translation is CAISDPGTGGFEAFF. The V gene is TRBV10-3, the J gene TRBJ1-1, with TRBD1 matching 11 bases. V lost 3 bases, J lost 8 bases, and 8 bases stayed unmatched. Germline V gene sequence: CDR1 ENHRY, CDR2 SYGVKD. The CDR3 has 15 amino acids.

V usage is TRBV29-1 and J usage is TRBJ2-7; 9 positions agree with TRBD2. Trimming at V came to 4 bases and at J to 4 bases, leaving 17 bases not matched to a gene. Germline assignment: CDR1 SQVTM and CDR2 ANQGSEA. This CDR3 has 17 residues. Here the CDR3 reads CSVGPSWASGTGYEQYF. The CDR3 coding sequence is TGCAGCGTTGGCCCCTCCTGGGCTAGCGGGACCGGATACGAGCAGTACTTC.

This CDR3 reads CASTSTSGGYNEQFF. The DNA for the CDR3 is TGTGCCAGCACGAGCACTAGCGGGGGCTACAATGAGCAGTTCTTC. V and J are TRBV2 and TRBJ2-1; TRBD2 agrees at 11 bases. Germline values: CDR1 SNHLY, CDR2 FYNNEI. V lost 7 bases, J lost 3 bases, and 5 bases stayed unmatched. This CDR3 is built from 15 residues. The entire variable domain, with the rest obtained from reference TRBV2 and TRBJ2-1, is as follows: EPEVTQTPSHQVTQMGQEVILRCVPISNHLYFYWYRQILGQKVEFLVSFYNNEISEKSEIFDDQFSVERPDGSNFTLKIRSTKLEDSAMYFCASTSTSGGYNEQFFGPGTRLTVL.

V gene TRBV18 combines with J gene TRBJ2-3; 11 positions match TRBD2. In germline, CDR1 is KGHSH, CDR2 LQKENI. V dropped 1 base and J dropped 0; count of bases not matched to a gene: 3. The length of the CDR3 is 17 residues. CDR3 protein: CASSPRSGRASTDTQYF. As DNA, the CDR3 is TGTGCCAGCTCACCACGTAGCGGGAGGGCCAGCACAGATACGCAGTATTTT.

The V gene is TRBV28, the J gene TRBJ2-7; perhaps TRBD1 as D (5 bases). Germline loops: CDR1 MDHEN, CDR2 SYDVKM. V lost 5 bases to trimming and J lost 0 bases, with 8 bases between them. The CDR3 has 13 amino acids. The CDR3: CASSAGHSYEQYF. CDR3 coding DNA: TGTGCCAGCAGTGCTGGACACTCCTACGAGCAGTACTTC.

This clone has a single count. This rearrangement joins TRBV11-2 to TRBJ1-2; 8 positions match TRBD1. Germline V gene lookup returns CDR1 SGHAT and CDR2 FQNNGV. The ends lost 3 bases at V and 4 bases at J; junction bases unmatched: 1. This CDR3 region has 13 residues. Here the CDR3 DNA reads TGTGCCAGCAGCTTGGACAGGGCCTATGGCTACACCTTC. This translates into CASSLDRAYGYTF.

In nucleotides, the CDR3 is TGTGCCAGCAGTGGACAGGGTGTGCAGCCCCAGCATTTT. Its protein is CASSGQGVQPQHF. This chain connects TRBV28 to TRBJ1-5, with 8 bases aligning to TRBD1. This CDR3 is built from 13 residues. Germline V gene sequence: CDR1 MDHEN, CDR2 SYDVKM. Trimming cost V 5 bases and J 7 bases; bases outside gene matches: 4.

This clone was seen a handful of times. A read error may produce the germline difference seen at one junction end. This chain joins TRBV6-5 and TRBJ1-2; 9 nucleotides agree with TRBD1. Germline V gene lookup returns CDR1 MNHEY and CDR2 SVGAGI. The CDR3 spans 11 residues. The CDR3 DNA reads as TGTGCCAGCAGTTCCCGGGACAGGGCCTTTTTC. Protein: CASSSRDRAFF.

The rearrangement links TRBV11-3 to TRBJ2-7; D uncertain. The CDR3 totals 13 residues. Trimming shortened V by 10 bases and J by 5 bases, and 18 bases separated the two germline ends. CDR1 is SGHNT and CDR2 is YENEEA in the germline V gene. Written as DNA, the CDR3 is TGTGCCACCTCTCTGGGCCCGTTGAACGAGCAGTACTTC. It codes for CATSLGPLNEQYF. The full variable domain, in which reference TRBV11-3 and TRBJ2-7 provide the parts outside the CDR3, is EAGVVQSPRYKIIEKKQPVAFWCNPISGHNTLYWYLQNLGQGPELLIRYENEEAVDDSQLPKDRFSAERLKGVDSTLKIQPAELGDSAVYLCATSLGPLNEQYFGPGTRLTVT.